This T cell receptor (beta chain) was captured by sequencing in a study of shared clonotypes between healthy human individuals. Study-wide results and limits: With few donors, the genetic and exposure-history diversity represented was limited.

The CDR3 loop spans 12 amino acids. In germline, CDR1 is SQVTM, CDR2 ANQGSEA. Measured with immunoSEQ multiplex PCR; TCRdb has only the in-frame clones, and not every one. The sample has fewer than 650,000 clones; around 80% are singletons. For this clone: What it binds is not known.

The material sequenced was PBMCs. This TCR was recovered from a woman aged 40 to 50 in good health. Some clones in this sample may be carry-over from other donors' samples. The chain is built from TRBV29-1 and TRBJ2-1; D is unclear. CDR3: CSPAPQVDEQFF. CDR3 nucleotide sequence: TGCTCTCCCGCCCCCCAGGTCGATGAGCAGTTCTTC.